These 23 T cell receptor beta chains came from one sample sequenced in a study of control samples from healthy donors and cancer patients. Assay: immunoSEQ multiplex PCR; the TCRdb copy retains only in-frame clones and omits some. Among approximately 87,000 clones listed, 90% to 95% were seen once. Sequenced input: blood. The receptors derive from a man over 45 in good health.

V is TRBV7-9 and J is TRBJ2-2, with TRBD1 matching 7 bases. This CDR3 is 16 amino acids long. Per the germline V gene, CDR1 is SEHNR and CDR2 is FQNEAQ (reference sequence). After removal of 6 bases from V and 0 bases from J, the junction contained 7 bases not matched to a gene. The CDR3 sequence is CASRSTGDPNTGELFF. The CDR3 region has the DNA TGTGCCAGCAGATCTACAGGGGACCCGAACACCGGGGAGCTGTTTTTT.

The rearrangement joins TRBV12-5 to TRBJ1-2; 7 positions agree with TRBD1. CDR1 and CDR2 (germline): LGHNT, FRNRAP. After removal of 0 bases from V and 0 bases from J, the junction contained 7 bases not matched to a gene. This CDR3 has 17 amino acids. CDR3 sequence (DNA): TGTGCTAGTGGTTTGGTAGGGACAGACAGCTCTAACTATGGCTACACCTTC. This translates into CASGLVGTDSSNYGYTF.

V gene TRBV18 combines with J gene TRBJ2-2; D is unresolved. V shed 6 bases and J shed 1 base, with 12 bases lying between them. CDR3 length: 15 amino acids. CDR1 is KGHSH, CDR2 LQKENI, per germline. This CDR3 reads CASSDTSMNTGELFF. In nucleotides, the CDR3 is TGTGCCAGCTCCGATACTTCTATGAACACCGGGGAGCTGTTTTTT.

Only one count was recorded for this clone. This chain joins TRBV6-2 or TRBV6-3 and TRBJ1-1; D not certain. Germline V lookup: CDR1 MNHEY, CDR2 SVGEGT. CDR3 length: 14 amino acids. Trimming pared 4 bases from V and 1 base from J, leaving 10 bases between. The DNA of the CDR3 is TGTGCCAGCAGTTCAATCACCCAGAACACTGAAGCTTTCTTT. This sequence encodes CASSSITQNTEAFF.

The V and J genes are TRBV7-2 and TRBJ1-5; no clear D gene. The germline CDR1 and CDR2 sequences are SGHTA and FQGNSA. Between the trimmed V and J ends, which lost 4 bases and 4 bases, there was a span of 11 bases. This CDR3 spans 14 amino acids. As DNA, the CDR3 is TGTGCCAGCAGCTCCCTCATGATTAATCAGCCCCAGCATTTT. This codes for CASSSLMINQPQHF.

This sequence joins TRBV7-7 and TRBJ2-7; D may correspond to TRBD1 or TRBD2 (6 bases each). The V and J ends lost 1 base and 2 bases respectively, with 12 bases between them. The CDR3 has 15 amino acids. Per the germline V gene, CDR1 is SSHAT and CDR2 is FNYEAQ (reference sequence). As DNA, the CDR3 is TGTGCCAGCAGCTTAGAGGGGGGCCGACCCTACGAGCAGTACTTC. Translation: CASSLEGGRPYEQYF.

The genes are TRBV14 and TRBJ1-2, with unresolved D. Trimming removed 0 bases from V and 6 bases from J, with 20 bases in between. Per germline, CDR1 SGHDN and CDR2 FVKESK. The length of the CDR3 is 17 residues. The chain's CDR3 is CASSQDGIFNPMDGYTF. The CDR3, as DNA: TGTGCCAGCAGCCAAGATGGGATCTTCAATCCTATGGATGGCTACACCTTC.

The chain links TRBV19 to TRBJ1-4; D is possibly TRBD1 (6 bases). This CDR3 region has 16 residues. The germline V and J ends were trimmed by 5 bases and 9 bases, with 22 bases remaining between them. Germline V gene lookup returns CDR1 LNHDA and CDR2 SQIVND (reference sequence). The CDR3 protein is CASSVPMGHPNQKLFF. Written as DNA, the CDR3 is TGTGCCAGTAGTGTCCCGATGGGACACCCGAATCAAAAACTGTTTTTT.

This clone was detected a few times. The chain is built from TRBV10-1 and TRBJ2-7; D remains ambiguous. Per germline, CDR1 WNHNN and CDR2 SYGVQD (reference sequence). CDR3 length: 11 amino acids. V gave up 8 bases and J gave up 6 bases, with 11 bases separating them. CDR3 region: CASGDGIEQYF. The CDR3 nucleotides are TGCGCCAGCGGGGATGGGATCGAGCAGTACTTC.

J is TRBJ1-6 and V is TRBV27; weak D call: TRBD1 (5 bases). The CDR3 runs to 14 residues. Looked up from germline, CDR1 is MNHEY and CDR2 is SMNVEV (reference sequence). V lost 5 bases and J 6 bases, leaving 11 bases between the germline ends. CDR3 sequence reads: CASSPGSSNSPLHF. CDR3 bases: TGTGCCAGCAGTCCAGGGTCCAGTAATTCACCCCTCCACTTT.

The chain links TRBV5-1 to TRBJ2-5, with D tentatively TRBD1 (6 bases). V was shortened by 0 bases and J by 2 bases, with 8 bases between the two germline ends. CDR1 is SGHRS, CDR2 YFSETQ, per germline. The CDR3 sequence is 14 residues long. CDR3 nucleotide sequence: TGCGCCAGCAGCTTGGCACAGGGACAAGAGACCCAGTACTTC. Translating gives CASSLAQGQETQYF.

The V and J genes are TRBV3-1 (or the pseudogene TRBV3-2) and TRBJ2-5; D remains ambiguous. The V end lost 4 bases, the J end lost 4 bases, and 7 bases lay between the germline ends. This CDR3 has 12 residues. CDR1 LGHDT and CDR2 YNNKEL come from the germline V gene (reference sequence). CDR3 sequence reads: CASSRWGETQYF. The CDR3, as DNA: TGTGCCAGCAGCCGGTGGGGAGAGACCCAGTACTTC.

V gene TRBV7-9 combines with J gene TRBJ1-1, with D possibly TRBD1 on 5 matching bases. The CDR3 consists of 13 residues. The germline CDR1 and CDR2 sequences are SEHNR and FQNEAQ (reference sequence). The V gene lost 6 bases and the J gene lost 1 base, with 9 bases spanning the gap. CDR3 residues: CASRPGTNTEAFF. Here the CDR3 DNA reads TGTGCCAGCAGACCCGGGACGAACACTGAAGCTTTCTTT.

The V call is TRBV5-1, the J call TRBJ2-7; D gene ambiguous. The germline V gene encodes CDR1 SGHRS and CDR2 YFSETQ. The CDR3 spans 13 residues. The V end was cut by 4 bases, the J end by 12 bases, with 20 bases between. CDR3 bases: TGCGCCAGCAGCATCATGAGGCGGACGGCGACGTACTTC. Protein: CASSIMRRTATYF.

V usage is TRBV25-1 and J usage is TRBJ1-5, with TRBD1 matching over 7 bases. There are 14 residues in the CDR3. Germline CDR1 reads MGHDK; CDR2 reads SYGVNS. The ends lost 6 bases at V and 2 bases at J; junction bases unmatched: 4. As DNA, the CDR3 is TGTGCCAGCAGCCGAACAGGGGGCAATCAGCCCCAGCATTTT. It yields the protein CASSRTGGNQPQHF. Combining the CDR3 with reference TRBV25-1 and TRBJ1-5 gives the whole variable domain EADIYQTPRYLVIGTGKKITLECSQTMGHDKMYWYQQDPGMELHLIHYSYGVNSTEKGDLSSESTVSRIRTEHFPLTLESARPSHTSQYLCASSRTGGNQPQHFGDGTRLSIL.

This clone was detected once. The chain carries TRBV9 and TRBJ1-4, with D tentatively TRBD1 (6 bases). CDR3 length equals 15 residues. Germline-derived CDR1 and CDR2 are SGDLS and YYNGEE. V shed 4 bases and J shed 3 bases, with 13 bases lying between them. CDR3 in amino acids: CASSPPGVPNEKLFF. CDR3 DNA sequence: TGTGCCAGCAGCCCCCCAGGGGTCCCTAATGAAAAACTGTTTTTT.

V usage is TRBV6-5 and J usage is TRBJ1-1; tentative D call: TRBD1 (6 bases). Between the trimmed V and J ends, which lost 0 bases and 5 bases, there was a span of 16 bases. Germline CDR1 MNHEY, CDR2 SVGAGI. This CDR3 region has 16 residues. The DNA of the CDR3 is TGTGCCAGCAGTTACTCGCGATACAGGGTGAGGACTGAAGCTTTCTTT. It translates to CASSYSRYRVRTEAFF.

The chain links TRBV5-8 to TRBJ1-5; D is undetermined. V dropped 2 bases and J dropped 7 bases, with 4 bases sitting between them. Germline CDR1 and CDR2: SGHTS and YDEGEE. This CDR3 contains 11 residues. In DNA, the CDR3 is TGTGCCAGCAGCTTCGGCCAGCCCCAGCATTTT. Its translation is CASSFGQPQHF.

This chain joins TRBV5-4 and TRBJ1-1, with 7 bases identical to TRBD1. The CDR3 extends over 14 amino acids. The V segment lost 1 base and the J segment 6 bases; nucleotides outside the gene matches: 6. Germline V CDR1 and CDR2: SGHNT, YYREEE (reference sequence). The CDR3 region is CASSLLGGGSEAFF. The CDR3 DNA is TGTGCCAGCAGCTTGCTAGGGGGCGGCTCTGAAGCTTTCTTT.

V is TRBV6-2 or TRBV6-3 and J is TRBJ2-2; D unresolved. From germline, CDR1 is MNHEY and CDR2 SVGEGT. Trimming cost V 5 bases and J 5 bases, with 18 bases left between them. The CDR3 spans 16 residues. The DNA of the CDR3 is TGTGCCAGCAGTCCGACCACCTTAAGGCGAACCGGGGAGCTGTTTTTT. The encoded protein is CASSPTTLRRTGELFF.

The chain combines TRBV9 with TRBJ1-2; D may be TRBD1 (5 bases). Germline V gene data show CDR1 as SGDLS and CDR2 as YYNGEE. The CDR3 runs 13 residues. V lost 6 bases to trimming and J lost 8 bases, with 17 bases between them. CDR3 in amino acids: CASTNAGMRGYTF. The CDR3 DNA follows: TGTGCCAGCACCAATGCAGGGATGCGGGGCTACACCTTC. The complete variable domain, with remaining parts taken from reference TRBV9 and TRBJ1-2, reads DSGVTQTPKHLITATGQRVTLRCSPRSGDLSVYWYQQSLDQGLQFLIQYYNGEERAKGNILERFSAQQFPDLHSELNLSSLELGDSALYFCASTNAGMRGYTFGSGTRLTVV.

CDR3 DNA sequence: TGTGCCTGGAGTGTACAAGGGGTAGCTAACTATGGCTACACCTTC. Amino acid sequence: CAWSVQGVANYGYTF. The chain joins TRBV30 to TRBJ1-2; TRBD1 is a possible D gene (5 bases). Germline CDR1 reads GTSNPN; CDR2 reads SVGIG (reference sequence). V was shortened by 0 bases and J by 0 bases, with 11 bases between the two germline ends. The CDR3 totals 15 residues.

In nucleotides, the CDR3 is TGTGCCAGTAGTATCGGGCGACAAGGTGTCGTGTCCGGGGAGCTGTTTTTT. Its translation: CASSIGRQGVVSGELFF. J is TRBJ2-2 and V is TRBV19; D gene unclear. The CDR3 extends over 17 amino acids. CDR1 is LNHDA and CDR2 is SQIVND in the germline V gene (reference sequence). Trimming pared 3 bases from V and 6 bases from J, leaving 20 bases between. Combining the CDR3 with reference TRBV19 and TRBJ2-2 gives the whole variable domain DGGITQSPKYLFRKEGQNVTLSCEQNLNHDAMYWYRQDPGQGLRLIYYSQIVNDFQKGDIAEGYSVSREKKESFPLTVTSAQKNPTAFYLCASSIGRQGVVSGELFFGEGSRLTVL.